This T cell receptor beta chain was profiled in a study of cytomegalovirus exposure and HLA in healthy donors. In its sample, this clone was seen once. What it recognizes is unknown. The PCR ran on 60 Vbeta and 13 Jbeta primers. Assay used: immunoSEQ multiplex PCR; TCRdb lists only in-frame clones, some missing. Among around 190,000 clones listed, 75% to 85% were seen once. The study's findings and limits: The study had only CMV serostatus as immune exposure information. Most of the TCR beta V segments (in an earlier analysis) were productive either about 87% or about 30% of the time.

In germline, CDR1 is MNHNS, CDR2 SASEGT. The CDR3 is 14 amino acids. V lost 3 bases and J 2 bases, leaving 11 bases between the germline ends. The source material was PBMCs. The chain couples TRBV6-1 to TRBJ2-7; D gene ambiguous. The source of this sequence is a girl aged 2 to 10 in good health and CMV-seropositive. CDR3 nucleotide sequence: TGTGCCAGCAGTGACCTGAGCATTGCCTACGAGCAGTACTTC. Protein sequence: CASSDLSIAYEQYF.